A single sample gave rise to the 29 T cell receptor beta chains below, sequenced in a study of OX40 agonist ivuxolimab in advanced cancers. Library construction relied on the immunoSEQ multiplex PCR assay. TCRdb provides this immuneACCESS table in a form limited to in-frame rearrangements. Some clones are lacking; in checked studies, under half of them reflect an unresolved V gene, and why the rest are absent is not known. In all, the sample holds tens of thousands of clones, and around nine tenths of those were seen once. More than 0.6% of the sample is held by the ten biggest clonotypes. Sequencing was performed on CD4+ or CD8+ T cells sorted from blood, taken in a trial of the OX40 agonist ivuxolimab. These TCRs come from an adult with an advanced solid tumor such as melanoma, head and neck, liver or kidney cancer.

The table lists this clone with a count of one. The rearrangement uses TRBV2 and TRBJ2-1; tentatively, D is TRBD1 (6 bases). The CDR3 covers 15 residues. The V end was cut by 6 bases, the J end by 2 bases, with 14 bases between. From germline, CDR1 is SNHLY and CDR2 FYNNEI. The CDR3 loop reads CASRKTGETYNEQFF. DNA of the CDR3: TGTGCCAGCAGAAAGACAGGAGAAACCTACAATGAGCAGTTCTTC.

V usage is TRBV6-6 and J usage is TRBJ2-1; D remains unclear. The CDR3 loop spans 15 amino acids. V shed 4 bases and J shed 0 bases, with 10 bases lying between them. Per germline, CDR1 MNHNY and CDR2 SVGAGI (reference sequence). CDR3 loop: CASSFSQSSYNEQFF. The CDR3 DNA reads TGTGCCAGCAGTTTTTCTCAAAGCTCCTACAATGAGCAGTTCTTC.

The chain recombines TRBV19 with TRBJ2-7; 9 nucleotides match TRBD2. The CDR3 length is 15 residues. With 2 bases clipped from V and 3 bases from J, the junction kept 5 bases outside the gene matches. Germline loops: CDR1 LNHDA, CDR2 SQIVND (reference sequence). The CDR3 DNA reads TGTGCCAGTAGTATATCTAGCGGGGTGAACTACGAGCAGTACTTC. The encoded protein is CASSISSGVNYEQYF.

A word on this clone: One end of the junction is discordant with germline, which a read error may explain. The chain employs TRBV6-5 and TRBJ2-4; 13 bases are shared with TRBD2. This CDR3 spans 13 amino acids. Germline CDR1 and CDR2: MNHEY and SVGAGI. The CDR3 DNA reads TGTGCCAGCAGTTACTCCGGGACTAGCGGGGCCCACTTC. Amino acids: CASSYSGTSGAHF.

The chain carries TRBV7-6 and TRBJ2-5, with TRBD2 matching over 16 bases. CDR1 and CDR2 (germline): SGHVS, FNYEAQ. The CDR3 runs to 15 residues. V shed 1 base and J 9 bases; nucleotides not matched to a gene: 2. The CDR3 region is CASSLVGTSGRAQYF. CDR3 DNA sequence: TGTGCCAGCAGCTTAGTGGGGACTAGCGGGAGGGCCCAGTACTTC. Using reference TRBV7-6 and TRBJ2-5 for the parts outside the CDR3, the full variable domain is GAGVSQSPRYKVTKRGQDVALRCDPISGHVSLYWYRQALGQGPEFLTYFNYEAQQDKSGLPNDRFSAERPEGSISTLTIQRTEQRDSAMYRCASSLVGTSGRAQYFGPGTRLLVL.

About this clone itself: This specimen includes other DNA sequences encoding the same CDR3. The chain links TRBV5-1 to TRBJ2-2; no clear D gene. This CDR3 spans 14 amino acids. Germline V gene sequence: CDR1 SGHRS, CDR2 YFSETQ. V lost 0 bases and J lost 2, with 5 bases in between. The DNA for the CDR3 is TGCGCCAGCAGCTTGGGACAAAACACCGGGGAGCTGTTTTTT. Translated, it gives CASSLGQNTGELFF.

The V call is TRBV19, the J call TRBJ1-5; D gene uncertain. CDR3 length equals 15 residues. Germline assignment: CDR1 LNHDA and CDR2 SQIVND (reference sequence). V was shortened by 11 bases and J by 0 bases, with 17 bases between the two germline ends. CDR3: CAAKEALYSNQPQHF. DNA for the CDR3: TGTGCCGCAAAAGAGGCACTCTATAGCAATCAGCCCCAGCATTTT.

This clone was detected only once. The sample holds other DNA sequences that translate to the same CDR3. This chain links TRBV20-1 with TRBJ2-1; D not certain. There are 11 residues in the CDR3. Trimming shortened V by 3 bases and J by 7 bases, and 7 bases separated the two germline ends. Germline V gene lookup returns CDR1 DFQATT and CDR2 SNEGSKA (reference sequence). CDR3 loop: CSASRGNEQFF. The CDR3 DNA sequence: TGCAGTGCTAGCAGAGGTAATGAGCAGTTCTTC.

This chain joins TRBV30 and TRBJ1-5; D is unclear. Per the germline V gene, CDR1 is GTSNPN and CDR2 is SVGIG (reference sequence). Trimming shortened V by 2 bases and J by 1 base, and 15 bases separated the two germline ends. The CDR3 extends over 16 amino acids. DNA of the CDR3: TGTGCCTGGAGTTTCTCCAAGGAAGGCAGCAATCAGCCCCAGCATTTT. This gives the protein CAWSFSKEGSNQPQHF.

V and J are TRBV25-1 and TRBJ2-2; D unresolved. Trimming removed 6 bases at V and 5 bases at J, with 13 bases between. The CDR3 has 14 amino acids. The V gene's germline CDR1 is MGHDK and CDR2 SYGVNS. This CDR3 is CASSGQDGTGELFF. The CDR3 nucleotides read TGTGCCAGCAGCGGGCAGGACGGGACCGGGGAGCTGTTTTTT.

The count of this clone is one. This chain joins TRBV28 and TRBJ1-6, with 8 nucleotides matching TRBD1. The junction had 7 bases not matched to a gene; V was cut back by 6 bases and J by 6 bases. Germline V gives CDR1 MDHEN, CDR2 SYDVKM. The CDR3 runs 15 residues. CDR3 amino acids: CASSPPDRVNSPLHF. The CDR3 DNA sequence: TGTGCCAGCAGCCCGCCGGACAGGGTTAATTCACCCCTCCACTTT.

The CDR3 nucleotides read TGTGCCAGCAGCGTAGGTCAGGGGGCTGTCTATGGCTACACCTTC. Its protein product is CASSVGQGAVYGYTF. This chain links TRBV9 with TRBJ1-2; 8 bases map to TRBD1. Germline-derived CDR1 and CDR2 are SGDLS and YYNGEE. This CDR3 region has 15 residues. The V and J ends lost 0 bases and 4 bases, in that order; junction bases with no gene match: 5.

The CDR3 DNA sequence: TGTGCCAGTAGCAGGAAGGGACAGTCAGGCACCGGGGAGCTGTTTTTT. Translating gives CASSRKGQSGTGELFF. V usage is TRBV19 and J usage is TRBJ2-2; 7 bases are shared with TRBD1. V dropped 6 bases and J dropped 4; count of bases not matched to a gene: 11. The CDR3 spans 16 residues. Germline V gene sequence: CDR1 LNHDA, CDR2 SQIVND (reference sequence).

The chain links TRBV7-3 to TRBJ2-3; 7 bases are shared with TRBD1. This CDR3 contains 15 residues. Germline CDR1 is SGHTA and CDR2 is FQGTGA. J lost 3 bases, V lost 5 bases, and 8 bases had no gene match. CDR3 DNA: TGTGCCAGCAGCAAACAGGGGCGCTCAACAGATACGCAGTATTTT. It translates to CASSKQGRSTDTQYF.

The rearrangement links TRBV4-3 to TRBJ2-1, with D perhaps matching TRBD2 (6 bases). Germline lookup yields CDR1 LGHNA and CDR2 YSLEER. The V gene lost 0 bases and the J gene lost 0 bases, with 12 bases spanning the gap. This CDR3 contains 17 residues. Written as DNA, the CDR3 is TGCGCCAGCAGCCAAGATAACGGGAGATTCTCCTACAATGAGCAGTTCTTC. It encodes CASSQDNGRFSYNEQFF.

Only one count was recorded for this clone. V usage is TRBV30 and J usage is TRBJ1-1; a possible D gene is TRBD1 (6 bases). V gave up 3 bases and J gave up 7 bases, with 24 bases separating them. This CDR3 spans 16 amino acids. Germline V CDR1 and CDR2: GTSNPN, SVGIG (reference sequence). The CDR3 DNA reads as TGTGCCTGGAGCCGGGGACTGGGCAGGGGTTTAGGTGAAGCTTTCTTT. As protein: CAWSRGLGRGLGEAFF.

For the CDR3, the DNA is TGTGCCAGCAGCTTAGTCCGAAGGAACACTGAAGCTTTCTTT. Translating it yields CASSLVRRNTEAFF. The chain carries TRBV7-9 and TRBJ1-1; D call uncertain. CDR3 length: 14 amino acids. V was trimmed by 1 base and J by 1 base, leaving 7 bases between them. CDR1 and CDR2 from the germline V gene are SEHNR and FQNEAQ (reference sequence).

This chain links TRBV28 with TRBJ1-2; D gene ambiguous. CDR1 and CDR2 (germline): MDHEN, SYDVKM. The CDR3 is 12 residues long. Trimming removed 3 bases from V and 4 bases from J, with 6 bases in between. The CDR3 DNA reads TGTGCCAGCAGTTTGGAGGGCTATGGCTACACCTTC. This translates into CASSLEGYGYTF.

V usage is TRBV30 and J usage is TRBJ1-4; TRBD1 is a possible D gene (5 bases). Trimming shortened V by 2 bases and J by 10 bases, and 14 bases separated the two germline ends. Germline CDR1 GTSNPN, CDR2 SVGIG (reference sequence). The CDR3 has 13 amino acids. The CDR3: CAWSKGLVGKLFF. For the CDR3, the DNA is TGTGCCTGGAGTAAGGGACTTGTCGGAAAACTGTTTTTT.

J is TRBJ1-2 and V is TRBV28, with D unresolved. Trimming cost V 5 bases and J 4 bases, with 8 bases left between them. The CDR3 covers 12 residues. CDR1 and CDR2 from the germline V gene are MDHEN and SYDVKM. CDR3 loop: CASSTYPYGYTF. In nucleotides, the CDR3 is TGTGCCAGCAGTACGTATCCCTATGGCTACACCTTC.

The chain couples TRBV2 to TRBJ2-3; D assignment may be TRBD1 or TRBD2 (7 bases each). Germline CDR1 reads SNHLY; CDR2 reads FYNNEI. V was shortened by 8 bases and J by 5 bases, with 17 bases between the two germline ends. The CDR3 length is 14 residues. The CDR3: CASDLGGGGDTQYF. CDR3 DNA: TGTGCCAGCGATCTGGGAGGGGGCGGAGATACGCAGTATTTT.

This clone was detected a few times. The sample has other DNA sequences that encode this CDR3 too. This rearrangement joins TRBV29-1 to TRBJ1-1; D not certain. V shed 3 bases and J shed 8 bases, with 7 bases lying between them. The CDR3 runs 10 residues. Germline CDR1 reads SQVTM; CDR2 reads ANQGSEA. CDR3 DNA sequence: TGCAGCGTTGACACGGACGAAGCTTTCTTT. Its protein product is CSVDTDEAFF.

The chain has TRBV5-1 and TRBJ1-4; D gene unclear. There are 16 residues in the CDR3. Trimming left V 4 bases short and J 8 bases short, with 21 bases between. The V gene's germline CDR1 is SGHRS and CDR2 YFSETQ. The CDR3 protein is CASSKGGGRAGEKLFF. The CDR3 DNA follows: TGCGCCAGCAGCAAAGGAGGAGGCCGCGCGGGAGAAAAACTGTTTTTT.

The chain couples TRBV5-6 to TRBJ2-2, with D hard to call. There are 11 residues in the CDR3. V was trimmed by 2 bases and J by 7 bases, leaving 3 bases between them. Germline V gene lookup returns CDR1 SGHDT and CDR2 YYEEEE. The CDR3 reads CASSFFGELFF. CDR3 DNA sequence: TGTGCCAGCAGCTTTTTCGGGGAGCTGTTTTTT.

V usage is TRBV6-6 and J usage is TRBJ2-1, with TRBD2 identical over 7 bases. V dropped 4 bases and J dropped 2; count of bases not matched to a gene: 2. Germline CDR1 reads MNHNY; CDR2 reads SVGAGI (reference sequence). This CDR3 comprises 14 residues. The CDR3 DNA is TGTGCCAGCAGTTCCGGGACTACCTACAATGAGCAGTTCTTC. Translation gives CASSSGTTYNEQFF.

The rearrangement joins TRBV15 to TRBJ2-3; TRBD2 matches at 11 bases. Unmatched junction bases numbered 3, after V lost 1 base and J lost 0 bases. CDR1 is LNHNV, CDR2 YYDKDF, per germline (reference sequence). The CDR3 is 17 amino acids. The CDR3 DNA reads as TGTGCCACCAGCAGAGGAGGGACTAGCGGTAGCACAGATACGCAGTATTTT. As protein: CATSRGGTSGSTDTQYF.

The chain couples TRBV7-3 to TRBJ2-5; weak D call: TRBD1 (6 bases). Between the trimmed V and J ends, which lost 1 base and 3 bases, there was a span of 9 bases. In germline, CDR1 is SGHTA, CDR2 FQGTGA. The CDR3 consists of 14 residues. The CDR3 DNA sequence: TGTGCCAGCAGCTTAAACCCAGGGGAAGAGACCCAGTACTTC. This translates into CASSLNPGEETQYF. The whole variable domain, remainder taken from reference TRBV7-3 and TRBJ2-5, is GAGVSQTPSNKVTEKGKYVELRCDPISGHTALYWYRQSLGQGPEFLIYFQGTGAADDSGLPNDRFFAVRPEGSVSTLKIQRTERGDSAVYLCASSLNPGEETQYFGPGTRLLVL.

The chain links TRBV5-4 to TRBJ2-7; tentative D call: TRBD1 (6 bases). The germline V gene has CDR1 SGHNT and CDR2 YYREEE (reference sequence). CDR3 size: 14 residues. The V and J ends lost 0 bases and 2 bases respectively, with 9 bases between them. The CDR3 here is CASSLAAGAYEQYF. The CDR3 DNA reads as TGTGCCAGCAGCTTGGCGGCAGGGGCCTACGAGCAGTACTTC.

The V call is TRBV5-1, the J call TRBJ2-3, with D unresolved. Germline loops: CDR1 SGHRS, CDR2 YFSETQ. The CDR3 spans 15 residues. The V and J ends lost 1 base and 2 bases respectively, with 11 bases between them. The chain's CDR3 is CASSLYRGNTDTQYF. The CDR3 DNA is TGCGCCAGCAGCTTGTACCGAGGAAACACAGATACGCAGTATTTT.